The clone carrying this TCR beta chain was counted at least ten times. Antigen specificity is unknown. This specimen belongs to a study of T cells in Graves' hyperthyroidism and ophthalmopathy. Study observations and caveats: A 13 V-J signature model discriminated ophthalmopathy versus stable hyperthyroidism. The majority of expanded thyroid clonotypes above 0.001 also appeared in blood.

RNA transcripts were the template for amplifying TCR beta CDR3 regions. In the first-round RT-PCR of the TCR CDR3, the HTBI primer set was used. Using its own MiXCR run on the multiplex PCR reads, TCRdb lists one record per CDR3 protein. The sample consists of around 620,000 distinct CDR3 sequences, 35% to 55% of them appearing once. Germline CDR1 is SEHNR and CDR2 is FQNEAQ (reference sequence). The CDR3 runs 16 residues. Trimming removed 0 bases at V and 1 base at J, with 12 bases between. Those patients with uncontrolled infection, other autoimmune disease, pregnancy or lactation were excluded. The sequence came from an adult woman with Graves' disease, either hyperthyroidism or ophthalmopathy (not recorded which). Sequenced material: peripheral blood or thyroid tissue (not recorded which). The genes are TRBV7-9 and TRBJ1-2; D unclear. The CDR3 reads CASSLAPQNDNYGYTF. In DNA form, the CDR3 reads TGTGCCAGCAGCTTAGCTCCACAGAACGATAACTATGGCTACACCTTC.